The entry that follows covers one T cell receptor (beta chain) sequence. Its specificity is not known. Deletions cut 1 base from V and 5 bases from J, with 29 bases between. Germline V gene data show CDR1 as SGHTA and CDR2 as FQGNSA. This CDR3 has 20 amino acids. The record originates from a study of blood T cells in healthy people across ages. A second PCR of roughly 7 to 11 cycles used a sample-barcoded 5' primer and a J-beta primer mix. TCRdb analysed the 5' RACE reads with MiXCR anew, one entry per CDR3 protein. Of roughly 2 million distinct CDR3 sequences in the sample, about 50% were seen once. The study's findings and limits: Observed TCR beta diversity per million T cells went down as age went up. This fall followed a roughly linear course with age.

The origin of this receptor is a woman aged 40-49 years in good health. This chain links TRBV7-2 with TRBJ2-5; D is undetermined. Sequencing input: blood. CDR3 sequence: CASSLVRMFLWARYEETQYF. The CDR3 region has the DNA TGTGCCAGCAGCTTAGTTCGGATGTTCCTATGGGCTAGGTACGAGGAGACCCAGTACTTC.